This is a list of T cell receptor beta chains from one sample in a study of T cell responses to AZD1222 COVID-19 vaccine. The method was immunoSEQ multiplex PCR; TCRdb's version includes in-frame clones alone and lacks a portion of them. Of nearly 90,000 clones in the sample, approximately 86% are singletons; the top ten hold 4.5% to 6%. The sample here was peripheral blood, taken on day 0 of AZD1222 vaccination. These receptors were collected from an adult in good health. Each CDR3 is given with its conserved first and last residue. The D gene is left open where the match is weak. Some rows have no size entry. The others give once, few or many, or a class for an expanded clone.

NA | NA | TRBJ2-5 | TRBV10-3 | CAISWTGETQYF | TGTGCCATCAGCTGGACGGGGGAGACCCAGTACTTC
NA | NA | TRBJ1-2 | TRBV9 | CASSVVDSPSGDYGYTF | TGTGCCAGCAGCGTAGTGGACAGTCCTTCAGGTGACTATGGCTACACCTTC
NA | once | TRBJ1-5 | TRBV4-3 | CASSQDRDQPQHF | TGCGCCAGCAGCCAAGATAGGGATCAGCCCCAGCATTTT
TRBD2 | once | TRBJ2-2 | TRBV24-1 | CATSDWGGSSNTGELFF | TGTGCCACCAGTGATTGGGGCGGGAGTTCGAACACCGGGGAGCTGTTTTTT
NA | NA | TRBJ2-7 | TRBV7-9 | CASSPRDVGIYEQYF | TGTGCCAGCAGCCCAAGGGACGTTGGTATCTACGAGCAGTACTTC
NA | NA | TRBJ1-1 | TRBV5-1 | CASSLVGARNTEAFF | TGCGCCAGCAGCTTGGTCGGGGCCAGGAACACTGAAGCTTTCTTT
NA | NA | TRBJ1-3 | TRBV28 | CASSPVVSGNTIYF | TGTGCCAGCAGCCCGGTGGTCTCTGGAAACACCATATATTTT
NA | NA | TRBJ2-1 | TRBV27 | CASSLYNPGQYYNEQFF | TGTGCCAGCAGTTTATATAACCCCGGACAGTACTACAATGAGCAGTTCTTC
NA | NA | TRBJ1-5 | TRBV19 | CASSIDRAGRGQPQHF | TGTGCCAGTAGTATAGATCGGGCAGGACGGGGTCAGCCCCAGCATTTT
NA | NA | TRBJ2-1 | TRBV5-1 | CASNPSGSAANEQFF | TGCGCCAGCAACCCCAGTGGCTCTGCGGCAAATGAGCAGTTCTTC
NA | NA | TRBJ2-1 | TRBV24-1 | CATSDLRGVDEQFF | TGTGCCACCAGTGATCTTAGGGGGGTCGATGAGCAGTTCTTC
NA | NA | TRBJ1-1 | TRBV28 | CASSLSTEAFF | TGTGCCAGCAGTTTGAGCACTGAAGCTTTCTTT
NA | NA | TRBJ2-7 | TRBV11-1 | CASSKRPGTNEQYF | TGTGCCAGCAGCAAACGCCCCGGGACAAACGAGCAGTACTTC
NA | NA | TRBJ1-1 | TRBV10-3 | CAIRDSQSPEAFF | TGTGCCATCAGGGACAGCCAGAGCCCTGAAGCTTTCTTT
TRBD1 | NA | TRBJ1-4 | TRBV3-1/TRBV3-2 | CASSHQSTGDEKLFF | TGTGCCAGCAGCCACCAGAGTACAGGGGATGAAAAACTGTTTTTT
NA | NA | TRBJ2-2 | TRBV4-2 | CASSQDKASRGSGELFF | TGTGCCAGCAGCCAAGATAAGGCTAGCCGGGGTTCCGGGGAGCTGTTTTTT
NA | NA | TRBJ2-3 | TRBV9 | CASSPKGGERPDTQYF | TGTGCCAGCAGCCCTAAGGGAGGCGAACGGCCGGATACGCAGTATTTT
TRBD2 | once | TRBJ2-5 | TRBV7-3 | CASSPLAGGLETQYF | TGTGCCAGCAGCCCCTTAGCGGGAGGGCTGGAGACCCAGTACTTC
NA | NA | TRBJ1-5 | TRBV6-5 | CASKLGTYSNQPQHF | TGTGCCAGCAAGCTTGGGACTTATAGCAATCAGCCCCAGCATTTT
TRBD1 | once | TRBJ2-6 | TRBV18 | CASSPGTGVVASGANVLTF | TGTGCCAGCTCCCCCGGGACAGGGGTCGTAGCCTCTGGGGCCAACGTCCTGACTTTC
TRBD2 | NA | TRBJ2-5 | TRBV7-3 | CASSFRAGEGETQYF | TGTGCCAGCAGCTTCAGGGCGGGAGAGGGAGAGACCCAGTACTTC
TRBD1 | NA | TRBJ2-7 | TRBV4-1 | CASSSPGTGDYEQYF | TGCGCCAGCAGCTCCCCCGGGACAGGGGACTACGAGCAGTACTTC
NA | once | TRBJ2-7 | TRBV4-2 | CASSQDWRSYEQYF | TGTGCCAGCAGCCAAGATTGGCGGTCCTACGAGCAGTACTTC
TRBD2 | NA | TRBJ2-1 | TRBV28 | CASSSRLAASSYNEQFF | TGTGCCAGCAGTTCCCGACTAGCCGCGAGCTCCTACAATGAGCAGTTCTTC
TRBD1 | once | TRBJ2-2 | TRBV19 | CASSRQGIRTGELFF | TGTGCCAGTAGCCGACAGGGAATAAGAACCGGGGAGCTGTTTTTT
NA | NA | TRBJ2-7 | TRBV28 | CASSFTNSYEQYF | TGTGCCAGCAGTTTTACTAATTCTTACGAGCAGTACTTC
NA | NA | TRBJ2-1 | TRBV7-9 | CASSLRGGGGGPREQFF | TGTGCCAGCAGCTTACGTGGTGGAGGGGGAGGGCCGAGGGAGCAGTTCTTC
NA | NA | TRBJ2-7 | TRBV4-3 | CASSQDGREREQYF | TGCGCCAGCAGCCAAGATGGTAGGGAAAGGGAGCAGTACTTC
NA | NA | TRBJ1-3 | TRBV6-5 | CASSYFRAGGNTIYF | TGTGCCAGCAGTTACTTCAGGGCGGGAGGAAACACCATATATTTT
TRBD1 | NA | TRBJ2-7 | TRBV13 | CASSLVGQASYEQYF | TGTGCCAGCAGCTTAGTAGGACAGGCTTCCTACGAGCAGTACTTC
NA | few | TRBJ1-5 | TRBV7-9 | CASSLEGKAQHF | TGTGCCAGCAGCTTAGAGGGGAAGGCCCAGCATTTT
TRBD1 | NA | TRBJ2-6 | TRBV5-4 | CASSLVFDQGASSGANVLTF | TGTGCCAGCAGCTTGGTATTTGACCAGGGGGCCTCCTCTGGGGCCAACGTCCTGACTTTC
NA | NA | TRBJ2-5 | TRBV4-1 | CASSQDSSGETQYF | TGCGCCAGCAGCCAAGATTCTAGTGGAGAGACCCAGTACTTC
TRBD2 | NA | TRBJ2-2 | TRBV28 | CASSIPTSGYTGELFF | TGTGCCAGCAGTATCCCGACTAGCGGTTACACCGGGGAGCTGTTTTTT
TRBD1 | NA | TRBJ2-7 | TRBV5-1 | CASSPTMQGAYEQYF | TGCGCTAGCAGCCCAACCATGCAGGGGGCTTACGAGCAGTACTTC
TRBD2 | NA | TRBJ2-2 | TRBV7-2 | CASSTGTSGRFPGELFF | TGTGCCAGCAGCACCGGGACTAGCGGGAGATTTCCCGGGGAGCTGTTTTTT
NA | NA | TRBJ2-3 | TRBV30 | CAWSLVRADTQYF | TGTGCCTGGAGCCTCGTGAGGGCAGATACGCAGTATTTT
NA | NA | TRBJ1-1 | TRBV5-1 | CASRAQTGTEAFF | TGCGCCAGCAGAGCCCAAACTGGCACTGAAGCTTTCTTT
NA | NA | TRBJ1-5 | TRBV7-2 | CASSFAGAGQPQHF | TGTGCCAGCAGCTTCGCAGGGGCAGGGCAGCCCCAGCATTTT
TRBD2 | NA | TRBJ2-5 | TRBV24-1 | CATSDGGLAGGRGETQYF | TGTGCCACCAGTGATGGGGGACTAGCGGGAGGGAGAGGTGAGACCCAGTACTTC
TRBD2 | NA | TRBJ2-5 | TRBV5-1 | CASSRAGEGETQYF | TGCGCCAGCAGCCGGGCGGGGGAAGGAGAGACCCAGTACTTC
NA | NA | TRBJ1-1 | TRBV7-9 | CASSLHDLGAFF | TGTGCCAGCAGCTTACACGATCTCGGGGCTTTCTTT
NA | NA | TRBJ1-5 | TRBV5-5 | CASSFNNNQPQHF | TGTGCCAGCAGCTTTAACAACAATCAGCCCCAGCATTTT
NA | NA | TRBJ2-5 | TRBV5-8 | CASSLAGGNQETQYF | TGTGCCAGCAGCTTGGCCGGGGGCAACCAAGAGACCCAGTACTTC
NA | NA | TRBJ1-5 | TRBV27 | CASTATGNQPQHF | TGTGCCAGCACCGCGACAGGTAATCAGCCCCAGCATTTT
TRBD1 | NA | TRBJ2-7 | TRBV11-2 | CASSFGPGGSSYEQYF | TGTGCCAGCAGCTTTGGTCCAGGGGGCTCCTCCTACGAGCAGTACTTC
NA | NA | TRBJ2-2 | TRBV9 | CASSVGGGNTGELFF | TGTGCCAGCAGCGTAGGGGGCGGGAACACCGGGGAGCTGTTTTTT
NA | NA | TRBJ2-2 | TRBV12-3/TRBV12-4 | CASRGIGELFF | TGTGCCAGCAGGGGGATCGGGGAGCTGTTTTTT
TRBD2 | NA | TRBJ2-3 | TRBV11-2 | CASSKAGSSGSYIADTQYF | TGTGCCAGCAGCAAAGCTGGTTCTAGCGGGAGCTATATAGCAGATACGCAGTATTTT
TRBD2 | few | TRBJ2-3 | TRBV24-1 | CATSDRTSGRGRTDTQYF | TGTGCCACCAGTGACCGGACTAGCGGGAGGGGGCGCACAGATACGCAGTATTTT
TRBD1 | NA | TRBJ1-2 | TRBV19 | CASSDRVTGYTF | TGTGCCAGTAGCGACAGGGTTACGGGCTACACCTTC
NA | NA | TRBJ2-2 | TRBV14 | CASSRVNGELFF | TGTGCCAGCAGTCGAGTTAACGGGGAGCTGTTTTTT
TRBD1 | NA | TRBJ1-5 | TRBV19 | CASSQGEFQPQHF | TGTGCCAGTAGTCAGGGGGAGTTTCAGCCCCAGCATTTT
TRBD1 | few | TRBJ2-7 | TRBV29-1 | CSVGQGPWDEQYF | TGCAGCGTTGGACAGGGTCCTTGGGACGAGCAGTACTTC
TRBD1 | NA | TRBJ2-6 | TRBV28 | CASSLWGQGTSGANVLTF | TGTGCCAGCAGTTTATGGGGACAGGGTACCTCTGGGGCCAACGTCCTGACTTTC
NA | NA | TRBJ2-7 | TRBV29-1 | CSVKGDYVAEQYF | TGCAGCGTTAAGGGGGACTACGTGGCAGAGCAGTACTTC
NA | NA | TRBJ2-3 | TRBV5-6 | CASSLSRRDTQYF | TGTGCCAGCAGCTTGAGCCGGAGAGATACGCAGTATTTT
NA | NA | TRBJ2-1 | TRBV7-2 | CASSTPGAWLAPWNEQFF | TGTGCCAGCAGTACACCAGGAGCCTGGCTAGCGCCATGGAATGAGCAGTTCTTC
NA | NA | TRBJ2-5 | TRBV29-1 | CSVQPVTSPETQYF | TGCAGCGTCCAACCGGTGACGAGTCCGGAGACCCAGTACTTC